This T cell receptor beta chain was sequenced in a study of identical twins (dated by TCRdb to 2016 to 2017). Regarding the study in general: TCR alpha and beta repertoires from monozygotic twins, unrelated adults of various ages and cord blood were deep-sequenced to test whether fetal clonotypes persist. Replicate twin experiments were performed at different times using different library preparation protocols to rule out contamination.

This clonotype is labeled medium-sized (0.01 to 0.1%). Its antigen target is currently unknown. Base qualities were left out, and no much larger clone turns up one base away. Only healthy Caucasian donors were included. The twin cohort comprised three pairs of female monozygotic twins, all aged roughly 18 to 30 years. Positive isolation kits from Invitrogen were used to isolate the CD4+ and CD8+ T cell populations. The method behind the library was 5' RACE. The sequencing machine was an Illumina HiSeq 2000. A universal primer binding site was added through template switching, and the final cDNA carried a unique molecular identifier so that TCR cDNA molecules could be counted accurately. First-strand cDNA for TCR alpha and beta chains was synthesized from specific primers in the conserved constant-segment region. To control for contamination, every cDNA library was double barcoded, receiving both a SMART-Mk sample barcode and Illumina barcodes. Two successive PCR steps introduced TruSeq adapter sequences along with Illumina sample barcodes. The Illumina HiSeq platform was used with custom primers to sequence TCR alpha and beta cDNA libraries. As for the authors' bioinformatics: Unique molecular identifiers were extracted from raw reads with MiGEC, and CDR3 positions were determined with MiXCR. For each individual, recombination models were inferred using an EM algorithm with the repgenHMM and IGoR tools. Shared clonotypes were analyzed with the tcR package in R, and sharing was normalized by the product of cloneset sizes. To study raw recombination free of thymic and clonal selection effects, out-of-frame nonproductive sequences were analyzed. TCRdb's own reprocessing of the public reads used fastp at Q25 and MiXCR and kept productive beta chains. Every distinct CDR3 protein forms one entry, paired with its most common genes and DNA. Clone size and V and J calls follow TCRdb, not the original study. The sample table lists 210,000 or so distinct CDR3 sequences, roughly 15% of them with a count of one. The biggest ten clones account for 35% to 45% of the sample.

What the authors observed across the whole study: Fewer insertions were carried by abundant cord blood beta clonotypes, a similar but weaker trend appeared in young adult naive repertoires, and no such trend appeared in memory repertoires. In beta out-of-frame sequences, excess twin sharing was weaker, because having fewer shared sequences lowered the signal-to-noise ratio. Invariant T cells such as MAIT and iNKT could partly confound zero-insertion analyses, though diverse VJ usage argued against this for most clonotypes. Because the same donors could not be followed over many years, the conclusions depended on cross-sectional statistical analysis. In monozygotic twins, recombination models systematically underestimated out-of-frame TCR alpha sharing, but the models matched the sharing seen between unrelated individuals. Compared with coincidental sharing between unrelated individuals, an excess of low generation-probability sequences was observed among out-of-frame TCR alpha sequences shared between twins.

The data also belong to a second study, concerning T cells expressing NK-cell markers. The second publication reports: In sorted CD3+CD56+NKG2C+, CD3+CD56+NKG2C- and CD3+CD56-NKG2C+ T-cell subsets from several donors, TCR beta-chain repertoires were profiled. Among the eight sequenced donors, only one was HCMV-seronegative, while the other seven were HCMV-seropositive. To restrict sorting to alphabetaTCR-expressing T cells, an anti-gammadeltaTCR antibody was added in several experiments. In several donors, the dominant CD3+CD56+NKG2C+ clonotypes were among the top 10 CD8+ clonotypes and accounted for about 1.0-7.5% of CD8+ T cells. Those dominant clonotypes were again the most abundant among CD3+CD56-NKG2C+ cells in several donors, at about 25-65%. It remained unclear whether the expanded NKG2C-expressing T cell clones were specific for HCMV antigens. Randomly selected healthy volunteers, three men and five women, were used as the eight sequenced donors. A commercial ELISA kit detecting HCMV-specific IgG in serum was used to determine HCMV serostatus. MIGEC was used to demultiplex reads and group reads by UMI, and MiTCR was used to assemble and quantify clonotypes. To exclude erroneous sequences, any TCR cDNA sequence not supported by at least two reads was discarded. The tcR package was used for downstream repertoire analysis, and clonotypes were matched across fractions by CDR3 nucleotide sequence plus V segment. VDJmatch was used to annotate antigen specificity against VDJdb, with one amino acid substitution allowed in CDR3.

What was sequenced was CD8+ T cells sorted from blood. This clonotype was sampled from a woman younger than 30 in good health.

The sequence in DNA is TGCAGCGTTGAAGTCGGGGACCGGTACCAAGAGACCCAGTACTTC. It translates to CSVEVGDRYQETQYF. The rearrangement combines TRBV29-1 with TRBJ2-5; the D gene assignment is perhaps TRBD1 or TRBD2, with each matching 5 bases. The CDR3 contains 15 residues, cysteine and phenylalanine counted. Of the read, only the CDR3 DNA is kept; its 45 bases are in frame from base 1. CDR1 is given as SQVTM and CDR2 as ANQGSEA, both from the germline V gene. A distance of 12 bases separates the germline ends of V and J, which lose 1 base and 0 bases respectively.